The entry that follows covers one T cell receptor (beta chain) sequence. Its matching antigen is unknown. Germline lookup yields CDR1 LGHNA and CDR2 YNFKEQ. The CDR3 length is 14 residues. Trimming removed 4 bases from V and 5 bases from J; junction bases left unmatched: 2. These data come from a study of cytomegalovirus exposure and HLA in healthy donors. Study-level findings and limits: A previous analysis found most TCR beta V segments productive roughly 87% or roughly 30% of the time. An analysis that was carried out later associated 16,000 or so TCR beta sequences with HLA alleles at 0.05 false discovery rate.

PCR used 60 Vbeta primers and 13 Jbeta primers. Sequencing was performed with immunoSEQ multiplex PCR; in TCRdb, only in-frame clones are kept and a portion is missing. The sample consists of 150,000 or so clones, 74% of them appearing once. This receptor was identified in a man between 18 and 35 years old in good health and CMV-seropositive. The sequenced material came from PBMCs. The chain employs TRBV4-2 and TRBJ2-2, with TRBD2 matching over 9 bases. The CDR3 reads CASSPTSGTGELFF. The CDR3 DNA reads TGTGCCAGCAGCCCGACTAGCGGTACCGGGGAGCTGTTTTTT.